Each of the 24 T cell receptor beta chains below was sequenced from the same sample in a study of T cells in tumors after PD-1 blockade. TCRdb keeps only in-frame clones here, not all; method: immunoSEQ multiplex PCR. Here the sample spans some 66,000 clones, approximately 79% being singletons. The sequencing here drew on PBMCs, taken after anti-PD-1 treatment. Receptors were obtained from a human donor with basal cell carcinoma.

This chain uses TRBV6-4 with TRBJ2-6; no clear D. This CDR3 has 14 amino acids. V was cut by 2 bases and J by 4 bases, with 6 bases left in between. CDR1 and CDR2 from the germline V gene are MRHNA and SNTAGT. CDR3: CASSDTEGANVLTF. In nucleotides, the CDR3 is TGTGCCAGCAGTGACACGGAGGGGGCCAACGTCCTGACTTTC.

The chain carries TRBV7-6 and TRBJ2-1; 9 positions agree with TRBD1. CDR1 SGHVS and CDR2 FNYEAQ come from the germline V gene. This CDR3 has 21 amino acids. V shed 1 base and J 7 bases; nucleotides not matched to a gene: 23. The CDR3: CASSLGWAWDRESGVGNEQFF. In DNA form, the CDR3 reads TGTGCCAGCAGCTTAGGGTGGGCGTGGGACAGGGAGAGCGGAGTGGGGAATGAGCAGTTCTTC.

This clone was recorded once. The CDR3 DNA is TGTGCCACGAGGGACACTGAAGCTTTCTTT. Protein: CATRDTEAFF. The chain links TRBV19 to TRBJ1-1, with D hard to call. The CDR3 consists of 10 residues. Germline-derived CDR1 and CDR2 are LNHDA and SQIVND (reference sequence). V was trimmed by 10 bases and J by 3 bases, leaving 6 bases between them.

The CDR3 region is CASSADPSMRQGGLEAFF. CDR3 sequence (DNA): TGTGCCAGCAGTGCCGATCCTAGTATGAGACAGGGTGGTTTGGAAGCTTTCTTT. The chain couples TRBV27 to TRBJ1-1; the match to TRBD1 covers 7 bases. Looked up from germline, CDR1 is MNHEY and CDR2 is SMNVEV (reference sequence). J lost 8 bases, V lost 5 bases, and 23 bases had no gene match. This CDR3 has 18 residues.

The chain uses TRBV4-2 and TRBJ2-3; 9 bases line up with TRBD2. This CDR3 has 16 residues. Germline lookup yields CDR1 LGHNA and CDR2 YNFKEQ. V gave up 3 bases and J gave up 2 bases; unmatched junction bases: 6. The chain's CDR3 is CASSQIAGAPTDTQYF. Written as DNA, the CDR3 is TGTGCCAGCAGCCAGATAGCGGGGGCCCCCACAGATACGCAGTATTTT.

CDR3 region: CASSEPITSGRNNEQFF. The CDR3 DNA reads as TGTGCCAGCAGTGAGCCGATCACTAGCGGGAGGAACAATGAGCAGTTCTTC. V is TRBV25-1 and J is TRBJ2-1, with 12 nucleotides matching TRBD2. The germline CDR1 and CDR2 sequences are MGHDK and SYGVNS. After removal of 3 bases from V and 5 bases from J, the junction contained 8 bases not matched to a gene. This CDR3 has 17 amino acids.

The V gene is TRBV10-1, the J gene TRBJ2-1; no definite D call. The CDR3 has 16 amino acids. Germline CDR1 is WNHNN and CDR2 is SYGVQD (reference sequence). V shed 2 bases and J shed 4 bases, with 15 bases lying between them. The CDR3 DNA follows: TGCGCCAGCAGTGAGCCCAGCCGGGCCCCTTACAATGAGCAGTTCTTC. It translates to CASSEPSRAPYNEQFF.

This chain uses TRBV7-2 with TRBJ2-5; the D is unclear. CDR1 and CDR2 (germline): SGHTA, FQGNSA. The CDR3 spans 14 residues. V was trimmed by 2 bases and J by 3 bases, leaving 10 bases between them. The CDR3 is CASSLFNPEETQYF. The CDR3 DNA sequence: TGTGCCAGCAGCTTATTCAATCCGGAAGAGACCCAGTACTTC.

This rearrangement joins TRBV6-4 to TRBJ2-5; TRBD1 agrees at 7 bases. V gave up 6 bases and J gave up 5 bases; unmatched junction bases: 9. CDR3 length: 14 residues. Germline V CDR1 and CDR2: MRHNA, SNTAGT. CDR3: CASRTGARGETQYF. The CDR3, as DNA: TGTGCCAGCAGAACAGGGGCTAGGGGGGAGACCCAGTACTTC.

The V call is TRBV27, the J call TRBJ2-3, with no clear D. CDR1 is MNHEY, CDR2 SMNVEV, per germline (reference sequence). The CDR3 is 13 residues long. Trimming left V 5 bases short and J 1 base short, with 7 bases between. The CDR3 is CASSNGRTDTQYF. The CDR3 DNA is TGTGCCAGCAGTAACGGACGCACAGATACGCAGTATTTT.

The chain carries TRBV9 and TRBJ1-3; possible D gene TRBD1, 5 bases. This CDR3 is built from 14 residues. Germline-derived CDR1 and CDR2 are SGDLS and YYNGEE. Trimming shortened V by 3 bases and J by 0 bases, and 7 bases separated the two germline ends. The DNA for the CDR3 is TGTGCCAGCAGCGAGACAGTCTCTGGAAACACCATATATTTT. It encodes CASSETVSGNTIYF.

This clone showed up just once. CDR3 DNA: TGTGCCAGCAGCTTAAGAGTAACAACTAATGAAAAACTGTTTTTT. This translates into CASSLRVTTNEKLFF. The chain uses TRBV7-9 and TRBJ1-4; D gene uncertain. The V gene lost 2 bases and the J gene lost 0 bases, with 7 bases spanning the gap. The CDR3 loop spans 15 amino acids. Germline V CDR1 and CDR2: SEHNR, FQNEAQ (reference sequence).

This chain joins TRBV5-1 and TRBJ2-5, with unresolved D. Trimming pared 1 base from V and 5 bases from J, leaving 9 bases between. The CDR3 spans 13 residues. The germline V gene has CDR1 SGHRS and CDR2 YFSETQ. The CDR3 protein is CASSLWVGETQYF. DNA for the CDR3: TGCGCCAGCAGCTTGTGGGTGGGGGAGACCCAGTACTTC.

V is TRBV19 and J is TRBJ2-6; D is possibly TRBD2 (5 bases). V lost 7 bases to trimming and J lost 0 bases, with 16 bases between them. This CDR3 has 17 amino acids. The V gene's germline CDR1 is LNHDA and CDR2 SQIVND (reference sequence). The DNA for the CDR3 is TGTGCCAGTACCCCTGGACGGAGGAGCTCTGGGGCCAACGTCCTGACTTTC. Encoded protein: CASTPGRRSSGANVLTF.

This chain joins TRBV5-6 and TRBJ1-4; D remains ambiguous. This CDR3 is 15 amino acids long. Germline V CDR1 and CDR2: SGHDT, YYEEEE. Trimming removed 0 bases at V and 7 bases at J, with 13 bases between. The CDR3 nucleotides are TGTGCCAGCAGCTTGGGGCAGACACTTCTTGAAAAACTGTTTTTT. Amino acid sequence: CASSLGQTLLEKLFF.

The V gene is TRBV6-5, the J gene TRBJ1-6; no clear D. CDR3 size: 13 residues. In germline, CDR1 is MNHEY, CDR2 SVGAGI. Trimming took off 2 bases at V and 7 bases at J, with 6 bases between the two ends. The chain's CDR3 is CASSYKPNSPLHF. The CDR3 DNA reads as TGTGCCAGCAGTTACAAGCCCAATTCACCCCTCCACTTT.

The CDR3 protein is CASSVGGQGGVAGELFF. The CDR3, as DNA: TGTGCCAGCAGTGTCGGAGGCCAGGGCGGGGTAGCCGGGGAGCTGTTTTTT. The V gene is TRBV6-1, the J gene TRBJ2-2; D might be TRBD2 (6 bases). V lost 4 bases to trimming and J lost 6 bases, with 21 bases between them. The germline V gene encodes CDR1 MNHNS and CDR2 SASEGT. CDR3 size: 17 residues.

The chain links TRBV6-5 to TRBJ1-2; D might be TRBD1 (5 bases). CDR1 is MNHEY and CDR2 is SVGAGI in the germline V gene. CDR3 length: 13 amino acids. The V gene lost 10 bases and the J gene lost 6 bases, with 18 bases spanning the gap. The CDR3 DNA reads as TGTGCCACCAAAACCGAAGGGGACCATGGCTACACCTTC. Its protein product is CATKTEGDHGYTF.

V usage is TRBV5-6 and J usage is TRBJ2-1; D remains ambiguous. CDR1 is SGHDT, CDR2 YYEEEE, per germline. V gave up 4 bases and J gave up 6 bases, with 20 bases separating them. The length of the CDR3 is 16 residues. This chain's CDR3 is CASSPREASFANEQFF. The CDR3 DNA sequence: TGTGCCAGCAGCCCACGTGAGGCGTCTTTCGCCAATGAGCAGTTCTTC.

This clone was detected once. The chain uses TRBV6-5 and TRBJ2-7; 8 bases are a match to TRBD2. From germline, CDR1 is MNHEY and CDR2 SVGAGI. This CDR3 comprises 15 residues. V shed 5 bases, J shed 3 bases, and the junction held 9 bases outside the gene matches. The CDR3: CASSRPGTRFYEQYF. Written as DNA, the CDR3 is TGTGCCAGCAGTCGCCCCGGGACTAGATTCTACGAGCAGTACTTC.

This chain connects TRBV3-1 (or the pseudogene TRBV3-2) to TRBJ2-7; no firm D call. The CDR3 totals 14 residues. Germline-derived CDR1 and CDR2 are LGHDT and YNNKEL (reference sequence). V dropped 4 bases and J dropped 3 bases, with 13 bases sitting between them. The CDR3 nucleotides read TGTGCCAGCAGCCCTTCTAACACCTACTACGAGCAGTACTTC. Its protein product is CASSPSNTYYEQYF.

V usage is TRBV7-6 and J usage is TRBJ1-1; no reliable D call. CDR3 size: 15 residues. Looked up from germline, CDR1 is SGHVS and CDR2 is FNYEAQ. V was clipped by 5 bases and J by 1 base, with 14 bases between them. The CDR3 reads CASSQEAAGNTEAFF. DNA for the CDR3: TGTGCCAGCAGCCAAGAAGCGGCGGGGAACACTGAAGCTTTCTTT.

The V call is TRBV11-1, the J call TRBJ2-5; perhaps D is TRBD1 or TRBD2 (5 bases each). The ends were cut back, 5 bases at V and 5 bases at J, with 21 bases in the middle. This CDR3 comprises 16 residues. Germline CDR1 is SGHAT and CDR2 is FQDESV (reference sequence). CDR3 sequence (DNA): TGTGCCAGCAGCGCTGGGGGACGGACTGGGCGGGAGACCCAGTACTTC. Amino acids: CASSAGGRTGRETQYF.

The CDR3 sequence: CASSESRPNYGYTF. CDR3 bases: TGTGCCAGCAGTGAAAGCAGGCCCAACTATGGCTACACCTTC. The chain employs TRBV2 and TRBJ1-2; D remains ambiguous. Germline CDR1 and CDR2: SNHLY and FYNNEI. The CDR3 is made up of 14 amino acids. V was pared by 2 bases and J by 2 bases, with 9 bases between.